These 22 T cell receptor beta chains share one sample of origin, sequenced in a study of identical twins. Each CDR3 protein gets one entry after TCRdb re-called the 5' RACE reads with MiXCR. The sample yields around 1.7 million distinct CDR3 sequences, about 32% seen once. The sequenced sample consisted of cord blood. The receptors were gathered from a newborn girl in good health.

The chain employs TRBV5-1 and TRBJ2-3; unclear D gene. Germline loops: CDR1 SGHRS, CDR2 YFSETQ. This CDR3 comprises 15 residues. V lost 0 bases and J 2 bases, leaving 10 bases between the germline ends. CDR3 loop: CASSLASPHTDTQYF. CDR3 nucleotide sequence: TGCGCCAGCAGCTTGGCCTCCCCTCACACAGATACGCAGTATTTT.

This chain joins TRBV12-3 or TRBV12-4 and TRBJ2-7; 10 bases map to TRBD2. CDR3 size: 15 residues. V was pared by 5 bases and J by 2 bases, with 6 bases of the junction left unmatched. The CDR3: CASSPGLATPYEQYF. The CDR3 DNA follows: TGTGCCAGCAGTCCGGGACTAGCGACGCCCTACGAGCAGTACTTC.

The J gene is TRBJ2-7, the V gene TRBV9; tentatively, D is TRBD2 (6 bases). This CDR3 is 11 amino acids long. Looked up from germline, CDR1 is SGDLS and CDR2 is YYNGEE. Trimming removed 8 bases at V and 4 bases at J, with 10 bases between. CDR3 bases: TGTGCCAGGCGGGGCGTTTACGAGCAGTACTTC. Amino acids: CARRGVYEQYF. The full variable domain, rest sourced from reference TRBV9 and TRBJ2-7, is DSGVTQTPKHLITATGQRVTLRCSPRSGDLSVYWYQQSLDQGLQFLIQYYNGEERAKGNILERFSAQQFPDLHSELNLSSLELGDSALYFCARRGVYEQYFGPGTRLTVT.

A few counts support this clonotype. The chain carries TRBV27 and TRBJ2-5; 8 bases align to TRBD1. The germline V gene encodes CDR1 MNHEY and CDR2 SMNVEV (reference sequence). The CDR3 contains 14 residues. Trimming cost V 5 bases and J 4 bases; bases outside gene matches: 6. CDR3 DNA sequence: TGTGCCAGCAGTGCGGACAGGGAGGCAGAGACCCAGTACTTC. Its translation is CASSADREAETQYF.

Remarks on this clonotype: Germline is not matched at one junction end, which may reflect a read error. In nucleotides, the CDR3 is TGTGCCAGCATTGCTGCCGGGACTAGCGGATACAATGGGCAGTTCTTC. It codes for CASIAAGTSGYNGQFF. The chain combines TRBV27 with TRBJ2-1; 11 bases are shared with TRBD2. The CDR3 totals 16 residues. Germline lookup yields CDR1 MNHEY and CDR2 SMNVEV (reference sequence).

This clonotype was observed a handful of times. CDR3 protein: CSARPSSYNEQYF. The CDR3 DNA reads TGCAGTGCTAGGCCCTCGTCCTACAATGAGCAGTACTTC. The chain links TRBV20-1 to TRBJ2-1; D not certain. The assigned J gene may be wrong: the sequence end matches TRBJ2-7 better. Germline CDR1 is DFQATT and CDR2 is SNEGSKA (reference sequence). CDR3 length: 13 residues.

With regard to this clonotype: This may come from a read error, since a much larger clone is one base off. The chain has TRBV12-3 or TRBV12-4 and TRBJ2-3, with 8 bases that match TRBD2. The V segment lost 2 bases and the J segment 7 bases; nucleotides outside the gene matches: 8. This CDR3 has 15 amino acids. CDR3 in DNA: TGTGCCAGCAGTTTAAGCCGGAGCGGGGGTAATACGCAGTATTTT. Amino acid sequence: CASSLSRSGGNTQYF.

This CDR3 reads CASSFGDRTPHEQYF. CDR3 in DNA: TGCGCCAGCAGCTTCGGGGACAGGACGCCCCACGAGCAGTACTTC. V and J are TRBV5-1 and TRBJ2-7; 8 bases map to TRBD1. Germline V CDR1 and CDR2: SGHRS, YFSETQ. Trimming cost V 2 bases and J 5 bases; bases outside gene matches: 9. The CDR3 loop spans 15 amino acids.

This clonotype was counted many times. The chain recombines TRBV7-9 with TRBJ1-2; D unresolved. V dropped 0 bases and J dropped 8 bases, with 4 bases sitting between them. Germline V gene sequence: CDR1 SEHNR, CDR2 FQNEAQ (reference sequence). The CDR3 spans 11 residues. The CDR3 spells CASSLAFGYTF. DNA of the CDR3: TGTGCCAGCAGCTTAGCTTTCGGCTACACCTTC.

The rearrangement uses TRBV7-2 and TRBJ2-3; no firm D call. CDR1 is SGHTA and CDR2 is FQGNSA in the germline V gene. Deletions cut 5 bases from V and 4 bases from J, with 13 bases between. The CDR3 totals 14 residues. CDR3 bases: TGTGCCAGCAGCCCATGGACCCACGCAGATACGCAGTATTTT. It encodes CASSPWTHADTQYF. Drawing the rest from reference TRBV7-2 and TRBJ2-3, the complete variable domain is GAGVSQSPSNKVTEKGKDVELRCDPISGHTALYWYRQSLGQGLEFLIYFQGNSAPDKSGLPSDRFSAERTGGSVSTLTIQRTQQEDSAVYLCASSPWTHADTQYFGPGTRLTVL.

In regard to this clonotype: One junction end does not reproduce the germline sequence, and a read error may be involved. The chain recombines TRBV12-3 or TRBV12-4 with TRBJ2-1, with 8 bases that match TRBD2. The CDR3 spans 15 residues. In DNA, the CDR3 is TGTGCCAACAGTTTTCTACGGGGGGGTTGGAATGAGCAGTTCTTC. Translated: CANSFLRGGWNEQFF.

At least ten counts were recorded for this clonotype. This sequence joins TRBV12-3 or TRBV12-4 and TRBJ1-2; no definite D call. Trimming took off 5 bases at V and 3 bases at J, with 13 bases between the two ends. This CDR3 contains 14 residues. The CDR3 spells CASSPSWAHYGYTF. DNA for the CDR3: TGTGCCAGCAGTCCCAGTTGGGCCCACTATGGCTACACCTTC.

The chain uses TRBV18 and TRBJ1-1; D unresolved. Per the germline V gene, CDR1 is KGHSH and CDR2 is LQKENI. The CDR3 runs 13 residues. Trimming removed 3 bases from V and 4 bases from J, with 9 bases in between. The CDR3 nucleotides read TGTGCCAGCTCACCTGGTCATAGCACTGAAGCTTTCTTT. Translated, it gives CASSPGHSTEAFF.

This clonotype occurred a few times. The chain is built from TRBV28 and TRBJ2-7; D not certain. Trimming removed 4 bases at V and 7 bases at J, with 8 bases between. From germline, CDR1 is MDHEN and CDR2 SYDVKM. This CDR3 comprises 11 residues. CDR3 DNA sequence: TGTGCCAGCAGTTCAAAGGTTGAGCAGTACTTC. Residues: CASSSKVEQYF.

This chain joins TRBV20-1 and TRBJ2-7, with TRBD1 identical over 7 bases. V shed 7 bases and J 1 base; nucleotides not matched to a gene: 7. CDR1 and CDR2 (germline): DFQATT, SNEGSKA (reference sequence). The CDR3 consists of 13 residues. CDR3 sequence: CSERGRPSYEQYF. The CDR3 DNA sequence: TGCAGTGAGAGGGGGCGGCCGTCCTACGAGCAGTACTTC.

This rearrangement joins TRBV6-1 to TRBJ1-6; weak D call: TRBD1 (6 bases). The V gene's germline CDR1 is MNHNS and CDR2 SASEGT. This CDR3 is built from 18 residues. Trimming removed 0 bases from V and 9 bases from J, with 21 bases in between. CDR3 in DNA: TGTGCCAGCAGTGAAGCGCACTGGGGGCGAACTTCGGGTTCACCCCTCCACTTT. This sequence encodes CASSEAHWGRTSGSPLHF.

In its sample, this clonotype was seen once. V and J are TRBV12-3 or TRBV12-4 and TRBJ1-2; D gene unclear. Deletions cut 5 bases from V and 4 bases from J, with 14 bases between. The CDR3 covers 14 residues. The CDR3 bases are TGTGCCAGCAGTCCCCGGACGGATTTCTATGGCTACACCTTC. Amino acid sequence: CASSPRTDFYGYTF.

DNA of the CDR3: TGTGCCAGCAGCGCGACAGTAAATGAGCAGTTCTTC. The encoded protein is CASSATVNEQFF. The chain has TRBV2 and TRBJ2-1; possibly TRBD1 for D (5 bases). This CDR3 is built from 12 residues. V was cut by 6 bases and J by 7 bases, with 10 bases left in between. Germline CDR1 SNHLY, CDR2 FYNNEI.

This clonotype was recorded a few times. This chain joins TRBV12-3 or TRBV12-4 and TRBJ2-3; 10 positions match TRBD2. Germline trimming cut 7 bases from V and 2 bases from J; bases unmatched to any gene: 12. This CDR3 contains 17 residues. The CDR3 coding sequence is TGTGCCAGCATCCTAAGGGTAGCGGGAGGTGCCACAGATACGCAGTATTTT. As protein: CASILRVAGGATDTQYF.

The chain joins TRBV20-1 to TRBJ2-2; 8 bases are a match to TRBD2. V shed 1 base and J 3 bases; nucleotides not matched to a gene: 1. Germline CDR1 is DFQATT and CDR2 is SNEGSKA (reference sequence). CDR3 length: 14 amino acids. The DNA for the CDR3 is TGCAGTGCTAGAGTAGCGGGATACACCGGGGAGCTGTTTTTT. Translated, it gives CSARVAGYTGELFF.

The DNA for the CDR3 is TGTGCCATCAGCCCCAGGGGGTTGCGGCAGTTCTTC. Its protein is CAISPRGLRQFF. The chain couples TRBV10-3 to TRBJ2-1; 7 bases match TRBD1. Germline V CDR1 and CDR2: ENHRY, SYGVKD. V was pared by 6 bases and J by 12 bases, with 8 bases of the junction left unmatched. The CDR3 runs 12 residues.

V gene TRBV18 combines with J gene TRBJ1-1; D possibly corresponds to TRBD1 (5 bases). V was clipped by 5 bases and J by 1 base, with 11 bases between them. CDR1 is KGHSH and CDR2 is LQKENI in the germline V gene. CDR3 length equals 14 residues. The CDR3 coding sequence is TGTGCCAGCTCAGTCGACAGTAGGAACACTGAAGCTTTCTTT. Translation gives CASSVDSRNTEAFF. Full variable domain (outside the CDR3, taken from reference TRBV18 and TRBJ1-1): NAGVMQNPRHLVRRRGQEARLRCSPMKGHSHVYWYRQLPEEGLKFMVYLQKENIIDESGMPKERFSAEFPKEGPSILRIQQVVRGDSAAYFCASSVDSRNTEAFFGQGTRLTVV.